This entry concerns a single T cell receptor beta chain. Its antigen is unidentified. Naive CD45RA+ and memory CD45RA-negative subsets were split from CD4+ cells. Method: immunoSEQ multiplex PCR; TCRdb's copy keeps in-frame clones and lacks some. The table records hundreds of thousands of clones, less than 80% of them present only once. The sample comes from a study of shared clonotypes between healthy human individuals. Between the trimmed V and J ends, which lost 3 bases and 2 bases, there was a span of 14 bases. This CDR3 comprises 15 residues. In germline, CDR1 is WSHSY, CDR2 SAAADI. Overall study findings and caveats: Generation probability values for non-shared clonotypes were lower than those for clonotypes shared by all four donors.

The J gene is TRBJ2-7, the V gene TRBV10-2, with D perhaps matching TRBD2 (6 bases). The TCR was taken from a woman between 25 and 40 years old in good health. The source material was memory CD4+ T cells sorted from blood. Subset reported: CD45RA-negative fraction. The CDR3 DNA follows: TGCGCCAGCAGTGACCGCTTGGGGGGAACCTACGAGCAGTACTTC. This sequence encodes CASSDRLGGTYEQYF.